A single sample is the source of the 30 T cell receptor beta chains below, sequenced in a study of blood T cell repertoires in COVID-19. Repertoires were generated with immunoSEQ multiplex PCR, while TCRdb's copy carries only in-frame clones and drops some. The table includes under 200,000 clones, just under 85% detected once. Sequencing was performed on peripheral blood. The origin of the receptors is a woman of 80 years or more with COVID-19, enrolled during active disease.

This clone came up once. This chain joins TRBV5-5 and TRBJ2-5; weak D call: TRBD2 (5 bases). Germline V lookup: CDR1 SGHKS, CDR2 YYEKEE (reference sequence). This CDR3 is built from 14 residues. The germline V and J ends were trimmed by 4 bases and 4 bases, with 14 bases remaining between them. The CDR3 spells CASSPGFVGETQYF. CDR3 coding DNA: TGTGCCAGCAGCCCGGGATTCGTTGGAGAGACCCAGTACTTC.

This clone was detected a few times. Other DNA sequences within the sample encode an identical CDR3. The chain recombines TRBV25-1 with TRBJ1-5; D is possibly TRBD1 (6 bases). In germline, CDR1 is MGHDK, CDR2 SYGVNS. V lost 3 bases and J 6 bases, leaving 12 bases between the germline ends. CDR3 size: 14 residues. CDR3 in amino acids: CASSETGFGQPQHF. For the CDR3, the DNA is TGTGCCAGCAGTGAGACAGGATTCGGTCAGCCCCAGCATTTT.

The chain has TRBV5-1 and TRBJ1-2; 7 positions agree with TRBD1. V was clipped by 4 bases and J by 5 bases; unmatched bases: 5. The CDR3 consists of 13 residues. The germline V gene has CDR1 SGHRS and CDR2 YFSETQ. This CDR3 is CASSLGTAYGYTF. The CDR3 coding sequence is TGCGCCAGCAGCCTCGGGACAGCTTATGGCTACACCTTC.

The chain is built from TRBV13 and TRBJ1-1; D call uncertain. V lost 0 bases, J lost 2 bases, and 4 bases lay in between. Per the germline V gene, CDR1 is PRHDT and CDR2 is FYEKMQ (reference sequence). There are 13 residues in the CDR3. Here the CDR3 reads CASSLGGNTEAFF. The DNA of the CDR3 is TGTGCCAGCAGCTTAGGGGGCAACACTGAAGCTTTCTTT.

The chain is built from TRBV19 and TRBJ2-2; D is possibly TRBD1 (7 bases). Deletions cut 1 base from V and 4 bases from J, with 10 bases between. The CDR3 has 15 amino acids. The germline V gene has CDR1 LNHDA and CDR2 SQIVND (reference sequence). CDR3 sequence (DNA): TGTGCCAGTAGTATAGCAGGGGGGATCACCGGGGAGCTGTTTTTT. Translated: CASSIAGGITGELFF. The whole variable domain, remainder taken from reference TRBV19 and TRBJ2-2, is DGGITQSPKYLFRKEGQNVTLSCEQNLNHDAMYWYRQDPGQGLRLIYYSQIVNDFQKGDIAEGYSVSREKKESFPLTVTSAQKNPTAFYLCASSIAGGITGELFFGEGSRLTVL.

J is TRBJ1-2 and V is TRBV18; 9 nucleotides match TRBD1. CDR3 length equals 16 residues. Germline V gene lookup returns CDR1 KGHSH and CDR2 LQKENI. J gave up 6 bases and V 2 bases, and 10 bases lay outside the gene matches. CDR3 residues: CASSPYWDRVSDGYTF. In DNA, the CDR3 is TGTGCCAGCTCACCATATTGGGACAGGGTTTCAGATGGCTACACCTTC.

In DNA form, the CDR3 reads TGCGCCAGCAGCTTGAGGACTAGCGGGGGGGCGTGGCAGTTCTTC. The encoded protein is CASSLRTSGGAWQFF. The chain joins TRBV5-1 to TRBJ2-1; 15 bases fit TRBD2. The CDR3 length is 15 residues. V gave up 1 base and J gave up 12 bases; unmatched junction bases: 5. From germline, CDR1 is SGHRS and CDR2 YFSETQ.

The V gene is TRBV5-1, the J gene TRBJ2-7; 11 bases are shared with TRBD1. The CDR3 runs 14 residues. CDR1 is SGHRS and CDR2 is YFSETQ in the germline V gene. Trimming at V came to 3 bases and at J to 3 bases, leaving 2 bases not matched to a gene. The chain's CDR3 is CASSSGTGGYEQYF. In DNA, the CDR3 is TGCGCCAGCAGCTCCGGGACAGGGGGCTACGAGCAGTACTTC.

The rearrangement links TRBV6-7 to TRBJ2-1, with TRBD1 identical over 8 bases. TRBV6-7 is an open reading frame, and its role is uncertain. The CDR3 extends over 16 amino acids. V dropped 7 bases and J dropped 4; count of bases not matched to a gene: 12. The CDR3, as DNA: TGTGCCAGCAATGGACAGGGTGAAACTAATTACAATGAGCAGTTCTTC. This encodes CASNGQGETNYNEQFF.

The chain has TRBV6-5 and TRBJ1-1; no firm D call. The CDR3 is made up of 13 amino acids. Trimming cost V 5 bases and J 1 base, with 8 bases left between them. Germline V gives CDR1 MNHEY, CDR2 SVGAGI. The CDR3: CASSIHRNTEAFF. The CDR3 nucleotides are TGTGCCAGCAGTATACACAGGAACACTGAAGCTTTCTTT.

CDR3 region: CASSLFRGGGADTQYF. The CDR3 DNA reads TGTGCCAGCAGCTTGTTCCGGGGGGGTGGCGCAGATACGCAGTATTTT. J is TRBJ2-3 and V is TRBV5-6; 8 bases agree with TRBD2. Germline V gene data show CDR1 as SGHDT and CDR2 as YYEEEE. With V trimmed by 1 base and J by 4 bases, 8 bases remained unmatched. The CDR3 runs 16 residues.

CDR3 residues: CSVETQDPEQYF. In nucleotides, the CDR3 is TGCAGCGTTGAGACACAGGACCCCGAGCAGTACTTC. The chain recombines TRBV29-1 with TRBJ2-7, with a tentative D call TRBD1 (5 bases). Trimming removed 3 bases from V and 6 bases from J, with 12 bases in between. Looked up from germline, CDR1 is SQVTM and CDR2 is ANQGSEA. The CDR3 sequence is 12 residues long.

This clone was recorded once. This chain connects TRBV7-2 to TRBJ2-7, with D unclear. CDR3 length: 15 residues. Per the germline V gene, CDR1 is SGHTA and CDR2 is FQGNSA. V lost 2 bases to trimming and J lost 2 bases, with 13 bases between them. In nucleotides, the CDR3 is TGTGCCAGCAGCTTATCCCTCCGAGGCCCCTACGAGCAGTACTTC. Translated: CASSLSLRGPYEQYF.

V is TRBV5-6 and J is TRBJ2-5; possibly TRBD2 for D (7 bases). The ends were cut back, 4 bases at V and 5 bases at J, with 15 bases in the middle. Germline lookup yields CDR1 SGHDT and CDR2 YYEEEE. The CDR3 is 14 residues long. The CDR3 bases are TGTGCCAGCAGCGGGCTGGGGGGGGCTGAGACCCAGTACTTC. As protein: CASSGLGGAETQYF.

The chain joins TRBV20-1 to TRBJ2-3, with D uncertain. The CDR3 sequence is 13 residues long. The V end lost 3 bases, the J end lost 2 bases, and 9 bases lay between the germline ends. Germline CDR1 and CDR2: DFQATT and SNEGSKA (reference sequence). CDR3 in amino acids: CSASSPFTDTQYF. The CDR3 coding sequence is TGCAGTGCTAGTTCTCCTTTCACAGATACGCAGTATTTT.

The J gene is TRBJ2-2, the V gene TRBV6-5; 11 bases match TRBD1. Unmatched junction bases numbered 5, after V lost 7 bases and J lost 4 bases. The length of the CDR3 is 15 residues. The germline CDR1 and CDR2 sequences are MNHEY and SVGAGI. DNA for the CDR3: TGTGCCAGCAAGGACAGGGGGCGCGGCACCGGGGAGCTGTTTTTT. It specifies CASKDRGRGTGELFF.

The chain employs TRBV27 and TRBJ2-7; D is possibly TRBD1 (5 bases). This CDR3 is built from 14 residues. Trimming took 5 bases from V and 2 from J, leaving 13 bases between them. Germline V gives CDR1 MNHEY, CDR2 SMNVEV (reference sequence). The CDR3 reads CASSPTAQAYEQYF. The CDR3 bases are TGTGCCAGCAGTCCCACGGCACAGGCCTACGAGCAGTACTTC.

The chain links TRBV5-1 to TRBJ1-6, with TRBD1 identical over 10 bases. Germline V lookup: CDR1 SGHRS, CDR2 YFSETQ. V trimming: 4 bases; J trimming: 9 bases; junction bases outside the gene matches: 4. The CDR3 sequence is 14 residues long. This CDR3 is CASSAGQGSSPLHF. CDR3 in DNA: TGCGCCAGCAGCGCGGGACAGGGGAGTTCACCCCTCCACTTT.

The chain has TRBV19 and TRBJ2-6; D is possibly TRBD1 (5 bases). The CDR3 sequence is 18 residues long. V lost 2 bases and J lost 0, with 14 bases in between. Germline V CDR1 and CDR2: LNHDA, SQIVND (reference sequence). CDR3 sequence: CASSIWAATGSGANVLTF. The CDR3 DNA reads as TGTGCCAGTAGTATATGGGCAGCTACAGGCTCTGGGGCCAACGTCCTGACTTTC.

The chain combines TRBV29-1 with TRBJ1-4; D is ambiguous. CDR1 is SQVTM and CDR2 is ANQGSEA in the germline V gene. The ends were cut back, 4 bases at V and 0 bases at J, with 6 bases in the middle. The CDR3 totals 13 residues. DNA of the CDR3: TGCAGCGTTGGATGGCCAACTAATGAAAAACTGTTTTTT. Translation gives CSVGWPTNEKLFF.

This chain connects TRBV12-5 to TRBJ2-2, with a possible D match to TRBD1 (6 bases). Germline values: CDR1 LGHNT, CDR2 FRNRAP. The V end lost 6 bases, the J end lost 0 bases, and 11 bases lay between the germline ends. This CDR3 contains 15 residues. The CDR3 sequence: CASGQGPPNTGELFF. The CDR3 bases are TGTGCTAGTGGCCAGGGGCCCCCGAACACCGGGGAGCTGTTTTTT.

The CDR3 DNA reads TGTGCCATCAGGACAGTGGGGGGAAACACCATATATTTT. Translated, it gives CAIRTVGGNTIYF. The genes are TRBV10-3 and TRBJ1-3, with TRBD1 as a possible D gene (5 bases). Germline values: CDR1 ENHRY, CDR2 SYGVKD. The V end was cut by 6 bases, the J end by 4 bases, with 10 bases between. The CDR3 totals 13 residues.

This clone was detected only once. The J gene is TRBJ2-6, the V gene TRBV5-1, with D perhaps matching TRBD1 (5 bases). The CDR3 has 15 residues. The V gene's germline CDR1 is SGHRS and CDR2 YFSETQ. Trimming took 4 bases from V and 0 from J, leaving 8 bases between them. The CDR3: CASSPTASGANVLTF. For the CDR3, the DNA is TGCGCCAGCAGCCCGACAGCCTCTGGGGCCAACGTCCTGACTTTC.

This clone came up once. The junction and the germline gene differ at one end; a read error may be behind it. This chain joins TRBV18 and TRBJ2-1, with a tentative D call TRBD2 (5 bases). This CDR3 has 16 residues. Germline assignment: CDR1 KGHSH and CDR2 LQKENI. CDR3 loop: CAGSPGTGSRWNEQFF. CDR3 in DNA: TGTGCCGGCTCACCAGGAACGGGGTCCCGGTGGAATGAGCAGTTCTTC.

There are many counts of this clone. The chain links TRBV3-1 (or the pseudogene TRBV3-2) to TRBJ1-2; TRBD1 might be the D (6 bases). The CDR3 covers 13 residues. The germline gives CDR1 LGHDT, CDR2 YNNKEL (reference sequence). V was shortened by 3 bases and J by 5 bases, with 10 bases between the two germline ends. CDR3 protein: CASSHGQQYGYTF. The CDR3 DNA follows: TGTGCCAGCAGCCACGGACAGCAGTATGGCTACACCTTC.

The CDR3 protein is CASSPLGRDNPNYGYTF. The CDR3 DNA reads TGCGCCAGCAGCCCTCTCGGTAGGGACAACCCTAACTATGGCTACACCTTC. V usage is TRBV5-1 and J usage is TRBJ1-2; a possible D gene is TRBD1 (6 bases). V lost 4 bases to trimming and J lost 0 bases, with 19 bases between them. Germline loops: CDR1 SGHRS, CDR2 YFSETQ. The CDR3 sequence is 17 residues long.

This clone occurred a few times. The V gene is TRBV28, the J gene TRBJ2-7; D possibly corresponds to TRBD1 (5 bases). The CDR3 length is 12 residues. The V end lost 2 bases, the J end lost 3 bases, and 5 bases lay between the germline ends. CDR1 is MDHEN, CDR2 SYDVKM, per germline. CDR3 in amino acids: CASSLRGYEQYF. CDR3 DNA: TGTGCCAGCAGTTTAAGGGGCTACGAGCAGTACTTC.

The J gene is TRBJ1-3, the V gene TRBV27, with D perhaps TRBD1 (5 bases). CDR1 and CDR2 (germline): MNHEY, SMNVEV (reference sequence). There are 14 residues in the CDR3. V lost 6 bases and J lost 4, with 13 bases in between. The CDR3 DNA reads as TGTGCCAGCAGCCCCGCAGGGAGGGGAAACACCATATATTTT. Translated: CASSPAGRGNTIYF.

This rearrangement joins TRBV5-1 to TRBJ1-1; no reliable D call. This CDR3 comprises 14 residues. Germline loops: CDR1 SGHRS, CDR2 YFSETQ. V was trimmed by 2 bases and J by 1 base, leaving 9 bases between them. The CDR3 region is CASSFGGGNTEAFF. In DNA form, the CDR3 reads TGCGCCAGCAGCTTCGGAGGAGGGAACACTGAAGCTTTCTTT.

Concerning this clone: One end of the junction varies from germline; a read error may be responsible. This sequence joins TRBV7-7 and TRBJ2-2; 10 bases match TRBD1. Germline lookup yields CDR1 SSHAT and CDR2 FNYEAQ (reference sequence). CDR3 size: 16 residues. The DNA of the CDR3 is TGTGCTAGCAGCCCCCGACAGGGGGCGCGCACCGGGGAGCTGTTTTTT. Translation gives CASSPRQGARTGELFF.